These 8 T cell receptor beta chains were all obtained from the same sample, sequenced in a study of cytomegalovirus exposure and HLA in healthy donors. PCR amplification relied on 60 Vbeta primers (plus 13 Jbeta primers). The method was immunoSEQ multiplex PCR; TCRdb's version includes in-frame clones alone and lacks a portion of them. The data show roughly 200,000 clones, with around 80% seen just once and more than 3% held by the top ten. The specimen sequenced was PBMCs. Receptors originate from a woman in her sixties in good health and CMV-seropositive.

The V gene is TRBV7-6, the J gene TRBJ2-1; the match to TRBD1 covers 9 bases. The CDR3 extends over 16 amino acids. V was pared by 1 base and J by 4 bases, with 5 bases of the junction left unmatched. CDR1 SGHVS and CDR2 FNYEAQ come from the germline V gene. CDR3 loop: CASSLVPTGGYNEQFF. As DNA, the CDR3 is TGTGCCAGCAGCTTAGTTCCGACAGGGGGTTACAATGAGCAGTTCTTC.

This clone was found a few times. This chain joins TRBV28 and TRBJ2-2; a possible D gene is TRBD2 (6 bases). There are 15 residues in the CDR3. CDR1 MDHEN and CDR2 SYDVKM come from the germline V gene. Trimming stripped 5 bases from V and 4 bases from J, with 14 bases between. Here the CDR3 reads CASSPPGLPTGELFF. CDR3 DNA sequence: TGTGCCAGCAGTCCACCGGGACTTCCCACCGGGGAGCTGTTTTTT.

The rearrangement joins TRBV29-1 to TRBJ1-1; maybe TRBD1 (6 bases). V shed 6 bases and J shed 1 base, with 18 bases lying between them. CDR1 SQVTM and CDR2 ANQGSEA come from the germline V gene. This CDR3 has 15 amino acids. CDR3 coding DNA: TGCAGCGTGCTCGCATCGGGACACCCGAACACTGAAGCTTTCTTT. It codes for CSVLASGHPNTEAFF.

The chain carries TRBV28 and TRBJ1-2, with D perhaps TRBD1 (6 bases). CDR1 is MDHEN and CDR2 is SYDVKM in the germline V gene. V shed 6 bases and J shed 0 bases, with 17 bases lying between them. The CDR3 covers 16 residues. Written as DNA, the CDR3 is TGTGCCAGCAGAAGGGACATGGGCCCCTCTAACTATGGCTACACCTTC. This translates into CASRRDMGPSNYGYTF.

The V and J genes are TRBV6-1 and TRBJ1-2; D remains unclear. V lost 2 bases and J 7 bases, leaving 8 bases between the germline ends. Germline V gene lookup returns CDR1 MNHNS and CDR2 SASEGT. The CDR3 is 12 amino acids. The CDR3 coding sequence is TGTGCCAGCAGTGAAAGGCGAGGTGGCTACACCTTC. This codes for CASSERRGGYTF.

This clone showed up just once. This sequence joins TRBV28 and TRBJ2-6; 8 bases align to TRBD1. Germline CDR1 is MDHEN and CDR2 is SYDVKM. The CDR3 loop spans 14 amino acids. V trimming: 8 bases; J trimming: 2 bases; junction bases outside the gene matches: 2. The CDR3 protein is CASSRGPGANVLTF. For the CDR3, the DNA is TGTGCCAGCTCCAGGGGGCCTGGGGCCAACGTCCTGACTTTC.

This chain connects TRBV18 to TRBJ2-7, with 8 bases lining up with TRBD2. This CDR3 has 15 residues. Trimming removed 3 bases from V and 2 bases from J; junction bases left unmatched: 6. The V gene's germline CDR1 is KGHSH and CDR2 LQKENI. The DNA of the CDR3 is TGTGCCAGCTCACCCCTGACTAGCGTAACCTACGAGCAGTACTTC. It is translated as CASSPLTSVTYEQYF. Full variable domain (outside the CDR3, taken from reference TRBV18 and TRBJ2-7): NAGVMQNPRHLVRRRGQEARLRCSPMKGHSHVYWYRQLPEEGLKFMVYLQKENIIDESGMPKERFSAEFPKEGPSILRIQQVVRGDSAAYFCASSPLTSVTYEQYFGPGTRLTVT.

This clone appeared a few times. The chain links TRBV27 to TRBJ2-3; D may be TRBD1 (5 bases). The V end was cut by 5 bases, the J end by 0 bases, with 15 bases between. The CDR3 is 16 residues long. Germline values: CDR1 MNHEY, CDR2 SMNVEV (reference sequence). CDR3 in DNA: TGTGCCAGCAGTCCACACAGGTCAACTAGCACAGATACGCAGTATTTT. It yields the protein CASSPHRSTSTDTQYF.